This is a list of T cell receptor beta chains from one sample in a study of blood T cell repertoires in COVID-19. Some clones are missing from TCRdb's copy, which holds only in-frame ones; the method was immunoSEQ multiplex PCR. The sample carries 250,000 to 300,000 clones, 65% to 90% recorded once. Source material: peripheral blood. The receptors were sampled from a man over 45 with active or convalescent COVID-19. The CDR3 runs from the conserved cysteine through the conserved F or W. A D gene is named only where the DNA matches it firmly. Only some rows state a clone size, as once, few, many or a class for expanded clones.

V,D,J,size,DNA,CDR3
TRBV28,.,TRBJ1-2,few,TGTGCCAGCAGTTTCGGGTTGAGGGTCCGCGGCTACACCTTC,CASSFGLRVRGYTF
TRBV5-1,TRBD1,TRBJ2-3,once,TGCGCCAGCAGTTCCCGTCTCCTGGGGGGACAGGGGGCAATTCGCGTCACAGATACGCAGTATTTT,CASSSRLLGGQGAIRVTDTQYF
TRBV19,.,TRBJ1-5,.,TGTGCCAGTAGTATAGCCGGGGTCAATCAGCCCCAGCATTTT,CASSIAGVNQPQHF
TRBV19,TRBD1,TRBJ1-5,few,TGTGCCAGTAGTACCGGACAGGGGTATCAGCCCCAGCATTTT,CASSTGQGYQPQHF
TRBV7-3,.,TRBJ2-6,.,TGTGCCAGCAGCTTCTCCCTCTCTGGGGCCAACGTCCTGACTTTC,CASSFSLSGANVLTF
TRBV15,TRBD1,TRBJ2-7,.,TGTGCCACCAGCGCGGACAGGGGGCGGGAGCAGTACTTC,CATSADRGREQYF
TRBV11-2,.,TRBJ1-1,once,TGTGCCAGCAGCTTAGTCGGGGGTTTGGGCACTGAAGCTTTCTTT,CASSLVGGLGTEAFF
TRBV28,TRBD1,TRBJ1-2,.,TGTGCCAGCAGTTTACGACAGGGGAGTGGCTACACCTTC,CASSLRQGSGYTF
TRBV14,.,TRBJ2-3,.,TGTGCCAGCAGTTACAATAGGAGAGATACGCAGTATTTT,CASSYNRRDTQYF
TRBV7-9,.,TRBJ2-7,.,TGTGCCAGCAGCTTCCAACCGGGGTTGGGCTACGAGCAGTACTTC,CASSFQPGLGYEQYF
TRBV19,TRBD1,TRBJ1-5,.,TGTGCCACCAACGACAGGGCTTGGGGGCAGCCCCAGCATTTT,CATNDRAWGQPQHF
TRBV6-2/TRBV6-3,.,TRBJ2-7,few,TGTGCCAGCAGCGCCGCTGGAAGGGGCACCTACGAGCAGTACTTC,CASSAAGRGTYEQYF
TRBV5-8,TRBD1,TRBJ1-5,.,TGTGCCAGCGAGGACAGGGTTGATCAGCCCCAGCATTTT,CASEDRVDQPQHF
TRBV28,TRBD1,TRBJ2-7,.,TGTGCCAGCAGTTTCCGGGACAGGGGAAGGGAGCAGTACTTC,CASSFRDRGREQYF
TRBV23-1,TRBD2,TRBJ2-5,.,TGCGCCAGCAGTCCCTCCCCCGGTGGCGGGAGGGCCCAGGAGACCCAGTACTTC,CASSPSPGGGRAQETQYF
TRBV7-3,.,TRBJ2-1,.,TGTGCCAGCAGCTGGGGAAGGGGTAGGGGCAATGAGCAGTTCTTC,CASSWGRGRGNEQFF
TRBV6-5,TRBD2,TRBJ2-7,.,TGTGCCAGCAGTTACGGGGGCGGGAGGATAAACGAGCAGTACTTC,CASSYGGGRINEQYF
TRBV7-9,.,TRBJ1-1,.,TGTGCCAGCAGCTTAGGGGGGGTCGCTGAAGCTTTCTTT,CASSLGGVAEAFF
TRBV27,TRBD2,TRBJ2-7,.,TGTGCCAGCAGTTTATGGGTAGCGGGAGGGCCCTACGAGCAGTACTTC,CASSLWVAGGPYEQYF
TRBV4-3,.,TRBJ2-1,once,TGCGCCAGCAGCCAAAATCGCGGGATAGGGAATGAGCAGTTCTTC,CASSQNRGIGNEQFF
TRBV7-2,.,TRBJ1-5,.,TGTGCCAGCAGCTTGAACAGGGATCAGCCCCAGCATTTT,CASSLNRDQPQHF
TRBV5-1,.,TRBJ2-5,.,TGCGCCAGCAGTCCCGGAGGGGGGGGCGAGACCCAGTACTTC,CASSPGGGGETQYF
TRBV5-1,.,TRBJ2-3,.,TGCGCCAGCAGCTCCATACAGGGAGATACGCAGTATTTT,CASSSIQGDTQYF
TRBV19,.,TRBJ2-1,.,TGTGCCAGTAGTATTGTAGCACCAAGCTCCTACAATGAGCAGTTCTTC,CASSIVAPSSYNEQFF
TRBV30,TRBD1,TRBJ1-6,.,TGTGCCTGGACCCTACCGGGACAGGGGCCTCACTTT,CAWTLPGQGPHF
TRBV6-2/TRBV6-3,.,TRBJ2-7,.,TGTGCCAGCAGTTACCCCAGAAAAGGGGGTAGAGGGTTCTACGAGCAGTACTTC,CASSYPRKGGRGFYEQYF
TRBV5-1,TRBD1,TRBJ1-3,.,TGCGCCAGCAGCCCGGGGACAGGTGGAAACACCATATATTTT,CASSPGTGGNTIYF
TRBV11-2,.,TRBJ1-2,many,TGTGCCAGCAGCTTAGCCCCTCGGGGGGCCCCCCCTTATGGCTACACCTTC,CASSLAPRGAPPYGYTF
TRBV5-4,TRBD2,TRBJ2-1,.,TGTGCCAGCAGCTCCGGGACTAGCGGGAGGGTTTTCAATGAGCAGTTCTTC,CASSSGTSGRVFNEQFF
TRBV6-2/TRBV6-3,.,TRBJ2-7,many,TGTGCCAGCAGTTATTCGGACAGCGGGAAAAGGTACGAGCAGTACTTC,CASSYSDSGKRYEQYF
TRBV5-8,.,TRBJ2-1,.,TGTGCCAGCAGCCGTAGGGGGAGCTACAATGAGCAGTTCTTC,CASSRRGSYNEQFF
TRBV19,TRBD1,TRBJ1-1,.,TGTGCCAGTAGTCCCCTCGGACAGGGGGCTATTGAAGCTTTCTTT,CASSPLGQGAIEAFF
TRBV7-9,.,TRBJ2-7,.,TGTGCCAGCAGCCGAGGCTACGAGCAGTACTTC,CASSRGYEQYF
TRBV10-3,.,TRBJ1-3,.,TGTGCCATCTCAACTGGTGGGTCCGCGGGGGGAAACACCATATATTTT,CAISTGGSAGGNTIYF
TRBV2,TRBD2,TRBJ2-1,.,TGTGCCAGCAAGGTTTCTAGCGGGGTAGTAAATGAGCAGTTCTTC,CASKVSSGVVNEQFF
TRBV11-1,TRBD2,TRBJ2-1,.,TGTGCCAGCAGTCCCGGGGCGGGAGTAGTAAATGAGCAGTTCTTC,CASSPGAGVVNEQFF
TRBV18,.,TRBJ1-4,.,TGTGCCAGCTCACAGAACGGGGTTGGCGAAAAACTGTTTTTT,CASSQNGVGEKLFF
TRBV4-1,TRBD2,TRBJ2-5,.,TGCGCCAGCAGCGATTACACCAGCGGGGCCCAGTACTTC,CASSDYTSGAQYF
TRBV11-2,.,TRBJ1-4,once,TGTGCCAGCCAGGGGACCGGACGGGAAAAACTGTTTTTT,CASQGTGREKLFF
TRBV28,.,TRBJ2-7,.,TGTGCCAGCAGGGACACCAGGACCTACGAGCAGTACTTC,CASRDTRTYEQYF
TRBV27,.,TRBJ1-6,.,TGTGCCAGCAGAACCCTCTCGGGGGGCCTCTATAATTCACCCCTCCACTTT,CASRTLSGGLYNSPLHF
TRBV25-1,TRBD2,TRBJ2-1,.,TGTGCCAGCACCCTTAGCGGGGTAATCGGTGAGCAGTTCTTC,CASTLSGVIGEQFF
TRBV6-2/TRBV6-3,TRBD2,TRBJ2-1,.,TGTGCCAGCAGTCTCTCCCTAGCGGGAGGTTACAATGAGCAGTTCTTC,CASSLSLAGGYNEQFF
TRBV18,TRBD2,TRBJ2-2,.,TGTGCCAGCTCTCCCGGACTAGCCCTGAACACCGGGGAGCTGTTTTTT,CASSPGLALNTGELFF
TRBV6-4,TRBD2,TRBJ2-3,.,TGTGCCAGCAATCGGACTAGCGGGACGATCACAGATACGCAGTATTTT,CASNRTSGTITDTQYF
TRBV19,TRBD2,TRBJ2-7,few,TGTGCCAGTAGTACCCTAGCGGGAGGGTCCTACGAGCAGTACTTC,CASSTLAGGSYEQYF
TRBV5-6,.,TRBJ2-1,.,TGTGCCAGCAGCTTGCCATCCCTAGGAAATGAGCAGTTCTTC,CASSLPSLGNEQFF
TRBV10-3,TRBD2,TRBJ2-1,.,TGTGCCATCACGCTGGGCGGGAGGCGGGAAGATGAGCAGTTCTTC,CAITLGGRREDEQFF
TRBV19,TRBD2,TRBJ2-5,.,TGTGCCAGTACTAAGACTAGCGGACGATCTGAGACCCAGTACTTC,CASTKTSGRSETQYF
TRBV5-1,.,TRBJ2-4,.,TGCGCCAGCAGCTTGGGAAGGGGTGCCAAAAACATTCAGTACTTC,CASSLGRGAKNIQYF